Following are 5 T cell receptor beta chains from one sample sequenced in a study of blood T cell repertoires in COVID-19. Profiling relied on immunoSEQ multiplex PCR, and the TCRdb table lists in-frame clones only, not all of them. The sample has 250,000 to 300,000 clones; approximately 90% are singletons. The material sequenced was peripheral blood. The receptors originated from a woman aged 25 to 39 with active or convalescent COVID-19.

CDR3 nucleotide sequence: TGTGCCAGCTCGGCCGCTAGCGGGGTAACCACAGATACGCAGTATTTT. Amino acid sequence: CASSAASGVTTDTQYF. The rearrangement joins TRBV18 to TRBJ2-3, with TRBD2 identical over 9 bases. Trimming took 6 bases from V and 2 from J; bases not matched to a gene: 9. Germline V gene data show CDR1 as KGHSH and CDR2 as LQKENI. The CDR3 sequence is 16 residues long.

V and J are TRBV13 and TRBJ1-1; D perhaps matches TRBD1 (5 bases). Per the germline V gene, CDR1 is PRHDT and CDR2 is FYEKMQ (reference sequence). Between the trimmed V and J ends, which lost 0 bases and 1 base, there was a span of 9 bases. CDR3 size: 15 residues. The CDR3 sequence: CASSLGGGPNTEAFF. In DNA form, the CDR3 reads TGTGCCAGCAGCTTAGGGGGGGGTCCGAACACTGAAGCTTTCTTT.

The V gene is TRBV6-5, the J gene TRBJ2-1, with D unclear. The CDR3 loop spans 15 amino acids. V was pared by 6 bases and J by 2 bases, with 14 bases between. Germline lookup yields CDR1 MNHEY and CDR2 SVGAGI. The chain's CDR3 is CASRRSIDPYNEQFF. CDR3 bases: TGTGCCAGCAGAAGGAGCATAGATCCCTACAATGAGCAGTTCTTC.

A single count supports this clone. The chain links TRBV5-1 to TRBJ2-1, with 8 bases aligning to TRBD2. The V gene's germline CDR1 is SGHRS and CDR2 YFSETQ. The CDR3 runs to 15 residues. Germline trimming cut 6 bases from V and 1 base from J; bases unmatched to any gene: 6. CDR3 region: CASTPGLVSYNEQFF. The CDR3, as DNA: TGCGCCAGCACCCCGGGACTAGTTTCCTACAATGAGCAGTTCTTC.

The chain has TRBV6-1 and TRBJ1-2; D may be TRBD1 (5 bases). Per the germline V gene, CDR1 is MNHNS and CDR2 is SASEGT. CDR3 length: 15 amino acids. V was shortened by 3 bases and J by 4 bases, with 15 bases between the two germline ends. Here the CDR3 reads CASSETEGAFYGYTF. CDR3 sequence (DNA): TGTGCCAGCAGTGAGACAGAAGGTGCGTTCTATGGCTACACCTTC.